This record looks at one T cell receptor (beta chain) sequence and its context. Its target is not known. The data belong to a study of regulatory T cells in long-lasting Graves disease. Broader study findings: It was in persistent disease that TRBV28, TRBJ1-2 and TRBJ2-5 were favored. Less diverse TCR repertoires were seen in persistent Graves' patients than in newly diagnosed ones.

The CDR3 runs to 15 residues. Germline loops: CDR1 SGHKS, CDR2 YYEKEE (reference sequence). V gave up 7 bases and J gave up 1 base, with 15 bases separating them. Sequencing libraries for TCR beta were prepared with iRepertoire HTBI primers and Arm-PCR of CDR3 regions. TCRdb analysed the multiplex PCR reads with MiXCR anew, one entry per CDR3 protein. The sample yields a few hundred thousand distinct CDR3 sequences, roughly 21% seen once. Sample time point: persistent/refractory GD, antithyroid drugs over 5 years with positive TRAb. With RNA extracted from PBMCs as input, the TCR library was made. The sequencing used peripheral blood mononuclear cells (PBMCs), collected when the disease was refractory, from a patient treated with antithyroid drugs. This receptor was identified in a female donor with Graves disease. This chain uses TRBV5-5 with TRBJ2-1, with a tentative D call TRBD2 (6 bases). The CDR3 spells CASDTEEGSYNEQFF. The CDR3 DNA follows: TGTGCCAGCGATACGGAGGAGGGTTCCTACAATGAGCAGTTCTTC.